A single T cell receptor (beta chain) is shown here with its context. Some clones are missing from TCRdb's copy, which holds only in-frame ones; the method was immunoSEQ multiplex PCR. The sample holds fewer than 90,000 clones, about 93% seen once. These data belong to a study of T cell changes during pregnancy in multiple sclerosis. Germline values: CDR1 LNHNV, CDR2 YYDKDF (reference sequence). This CDR3 spans 13 amino acids. V shed 4 bases and J shed 3 bases, with 10 bases lying between them. The sequencing here drew on peripheral blood, taken in the first trimester of pregnancy. V and J are TRBV15 and TRBJ2-7, with a weak D call TRBD1 (6 bases). The clonotype originates from a female donor with multiple sclerosis, enrolled in a pregnancy study. The CDR3 reads CATSTGDLYEQYF. The CDR3 DNA reads as TGTGCCACCAGCACAGGGGATCTCTACGAGCAGTACTTC.